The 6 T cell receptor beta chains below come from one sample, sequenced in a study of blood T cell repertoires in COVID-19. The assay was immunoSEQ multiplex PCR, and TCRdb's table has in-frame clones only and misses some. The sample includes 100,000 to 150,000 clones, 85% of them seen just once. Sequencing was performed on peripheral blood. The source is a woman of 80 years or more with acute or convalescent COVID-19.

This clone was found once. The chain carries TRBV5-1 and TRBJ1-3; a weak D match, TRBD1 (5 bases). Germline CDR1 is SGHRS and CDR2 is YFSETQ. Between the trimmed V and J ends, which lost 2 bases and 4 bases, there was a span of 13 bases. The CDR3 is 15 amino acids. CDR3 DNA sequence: TGCGCCAGCAGCTTCCAGGGTCAATTGGGAAACACCATATATTTT. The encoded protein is CASSFQGQLGNTIYF.

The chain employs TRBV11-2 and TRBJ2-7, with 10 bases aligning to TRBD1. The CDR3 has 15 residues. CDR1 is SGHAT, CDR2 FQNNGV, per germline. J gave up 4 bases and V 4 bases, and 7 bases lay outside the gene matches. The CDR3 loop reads CASSSLRDRGYEQYF. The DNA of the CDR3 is TGTGCCAGCAGCTCCCTCCGGGACAGGGGTTACGAGCAGTACTTC.

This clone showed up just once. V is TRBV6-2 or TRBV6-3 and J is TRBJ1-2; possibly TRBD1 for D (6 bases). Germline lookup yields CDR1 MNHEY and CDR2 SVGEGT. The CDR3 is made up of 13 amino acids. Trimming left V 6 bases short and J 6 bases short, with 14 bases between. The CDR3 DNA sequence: TGTGCCAGCAGCCAGGGGCAGCACCATGGCTACACCTTC. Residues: CASSQGQHHGYTF.

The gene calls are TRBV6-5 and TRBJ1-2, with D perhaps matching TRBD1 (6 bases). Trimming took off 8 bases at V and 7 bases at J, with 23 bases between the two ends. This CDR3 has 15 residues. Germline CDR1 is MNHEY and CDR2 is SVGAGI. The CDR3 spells CASRSQGTSLFGYTF. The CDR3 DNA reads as TGTGCCAGCCGGTCACAGGGCACCTCCTTATTTGGCTACACCTTC.

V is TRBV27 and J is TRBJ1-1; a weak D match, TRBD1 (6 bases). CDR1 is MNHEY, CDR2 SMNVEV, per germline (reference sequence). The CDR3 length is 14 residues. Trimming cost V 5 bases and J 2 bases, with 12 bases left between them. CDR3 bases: TGTGCCAGCAGTCCAGACAGGAGAAACACTGAAGCTTTCTTT. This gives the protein CASSPDRRNTEAFF.

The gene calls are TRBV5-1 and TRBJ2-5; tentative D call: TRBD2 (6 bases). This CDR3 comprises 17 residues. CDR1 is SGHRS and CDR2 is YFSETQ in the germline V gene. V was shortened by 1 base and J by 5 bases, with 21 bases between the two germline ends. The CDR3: CASSLIGTPGGPETQYF. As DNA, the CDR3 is TGCGCCAGCAGCTTGATAGGGACCCCCGGGGGTCCGGAGACCCAGTACTTC. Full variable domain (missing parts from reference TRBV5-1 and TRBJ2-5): KAGVTQTPRYLIKTRGQQVTLSCSPISGHRSVSWYQQTPGQGLQFLFEYFSETQRNKGNFPGRFSGRQFSNSRSEMNVSTLELGDSALYLCASSLIGTPGGPETQYFGPGTRLLVL.